The clone carrying this T cell receptor (beta chain) was counted only a few times. Its cognate antigen is unknown. Treatment in this sample: roughly 18 received Ad26.COV2.S at low or high dose, single or two shots; about 5 received placebo; per-sample allocation not given. Sampling occurred on day 63 after the first vaccine or placebo injection. J was trimmed by 3 bases and V by 5 bases; bases with no gene match: 3. Germline V gene data show CDR1 as SGHDN and CDR2 as FVKESK. The CDR3 consists of 14 residues. Sequenced by immunoSEQ multiplex PCR; TCRdb stores in-frame clones only, minus some. The sample records about 440,000 clones, about 92% being singletons. This entry belongs to a study of Ad26.COV2.S vaccination and SARS-CoV-2 variants. Turning to the study itself: Ad26.COV2.S arm of COV1001 included the donor. Study results and caveats: Total T cell responses, in the TCR breadth and depth analyses, may have been underestimated. Spike-specific responses of CD8+ and CD4+ T cells were reported to display substantial breadth after vaccination.

The clonotype comes from a person between 18 and 60 years old who received the Ad26.COV2.S COVID-19 vaccine or a placebo. V and J are TRBV14 and TRBJ2-1; 8 bases are shared with TRBD2. The sequencing used peripheral blood, collected in a trial of Ad26.COV2.S vaccine versus placebo. The CDR3 loop reads CASSKREFYNEQFF. In DNA form, the CDR3 reads TGTGCCAGCAGCAAGCGGGAGTTCTACAATGAGCAGTTCTTC.